This passage covers 7 T cell receptor beta chains from one sample sequenced in a study of OX40 agonist ivuxolimab in advanced cancers. Using immunoSEQ multiplex PCR, the repertoire was profiled, and TCRdb retains in-frame clones only, with some absent. The repertoire holds about 98,000 clones, with 70% to 90% as singletons. The input for sequencing was CD4+ or CD8+ T cells sorted from blood, taken in a trial of the OX40 agonist ivuxolimab. These receptors were obtained from an adult with an advanced solid tumor such as melanoma, head and neck, liver or kidney cancer.

The V gene is TRBV13, the J gene TRBJ1-4, with D perhaps matching TRBD1 (6 bases). The ends were cut back, 5 bases at V and 10 bases at J, with 14 bases in the middle. Germline loops: CDR1 PRHDT, CDR2 FYEKMQ (reference sequence). CDR3 size: 13 residues. CDR3 DNA: TGTGCCAGCAGCCCCCGGGACACCGGAAAACTGTTTTTT. This translates into CASSPRDTGKLFF.

This chain uses TRBV5-1 with TRBJ1-2; TRBD1 matches 8 bases. The CDR3 runs to 13 residues. After removal of 4 bases from V and 6 bases from J, the junction contained 5 bases not matched to a gene. From germline, CDR1 is SGHRS and CDR2 YFSETQ. The CDR3 nucleotides are TGCGCCAGCAGCATAGGGACAGGCCATGGCTACACCTTC. Protein: CASSIGTGHGYTF.

As concerns this clone: The same CDR3 is also encoded by other DNA sequences in this sample. The rearrangement links TRBV15 to TRBJ1-1, with unresolved D. The CDR3 extends over 13 amino acids. Deletions cut 1 base from V and 5 bases from J, with 8 bases between. CDR1 is LNHNV and CDR2 is YYDKDF in the germline V gene (reference sequence). The DNA for the CDR3 is TGTGCCACCAGCAGAGTCGTGGGGACTGAAGCTTTCTTT. Translated: CATSRVVGTEAFF. The full variable domain, in which reference TRBV15 and TRBJ1-1 provide the parts outside the CDR3, is DAMVIQNPRYQVTQFGKPVTLSCSQTLNHNVMYWYQQKSSQAPKLLFHYYDKDFNNEADTPDNFQSRRPNTSFCFLDIRSPGLGDTAMYLCATSRVVGTEAFFGQGTRLTVV.

The genes are TRBV18 and TRBJ1-1; D remains unclear. Trimming removed 4 bases at V and 5 bases at J, with 17 bases between. This CDR3 comprises 15 residues. Germline-derived CDR1 and CDR2 are KGHSH and LQKENI. The CDR3 here is CASSLLDGGDTEAFF. The CDR3 DNA sequence: TGTGCCAGCTCACTCCTGGACGGTGGAGATACTGAAGCTTTCTTT.

This chain connects TRBV11-2 to TRBJ2-7; TRBD1 is a possible D gene (6 bases). Deletions cut 4 bases from V and 11 bases from J, with 15 bases between. The CDR3 covers 12 residues. CDR1 SGHAT and CDR2 FQNNGV come from the germline V gene. The CDR3 bases are TGTGCCAGCAGCTCAGCCCGGGACACCGAGTACTTC. It specifies CASSSARDTEYF.

This rearrangement joins TRBV15 to TRBJ1-5, with D uncertain. The CDR3 covers 18 residues. Germline V gene lookup returns CDR1 LNHNV and CDR2 YYDKDF (reference sequence). The V end lost 0 bases, the J end lost 2 bases, and 17 bases lay between the germline ends. The DNA for the CDR3 is TGTGCCACCAGCAGAGATCCATTTGGCCGCGGAGGCAATCAGCCCCAGCATTTT. Translated, it gives CATSRDPFGRGGNQPQHF.

V and J are TRBV5-1 and TRBJ2-2, with D uncertain. Germline-derived CDR1 and CDR2 are SGHRS and YFSETQ. The CDR3 contains 13 residues. V shed 2 bases and J shed 7 bases, with 9 bases lying between them. For the CDR3, the DNA is TGCGCCAGCAGCTTATCAGGAATCGGGGAGCTGTTTTTT. Amino acid sequence: CASSLSGIGELFF.